The clone carrying this T cell receptor beta chain was counted a single time. CD8 cells classed as naive were CD45RO-negative and positively selected for CCR7, excluding terminally differentiated effector memory CD45RA+ cells. This sample is drawn from a study of shared clonotypes between healthy human individuals. V lost 3 bases to trimming and J lost 5 bases, with 14 bases between them. CDR1 is MDHEN and CDR2 is SYDVKM in the germline V gene. The CDR3 consists of 14 residues. In the source study's methods: ImmunoSEQ output lacked quality scores and full-length reads, limiting matched filtering. Assay: immunoSEQ multiplex PCR; the TCRdb copy retains only in-frame clones and omits some. D and trimming come from the DNA, and the V and J calls and clone size come from that table. The table shows around 620,000 clones, with roughly 96% occurring only once.

The specimen was naive CD8+ T cells sorted from blood. The clonotype comes from a woman aged 25 to 39 in good health. The rearrangement joins TRBV28 to TRBJ2-7; D gene uncertain. CDR3 loop: CASSFTFIEDEQYF. For the CDR3, the DNA is TGTGCCAGCAGTTTCACTTTTATAGAGGACGAGCAGTACTTC.